This T cell receptor (beta chain) originates from a study of T cell changes during pregnancy in multiple sclerosis. CDR3 length equals 15 residues. Per the germline V gene, CDR1 is KGHSH and CDR2 is LQKENI. The protocol was immunoSEQ multiplex PCR, while the TCRdb copy is restricted to in-frame clones and leaves out a portion. Counted here are roughly 27,000 clones, almost 90% occurring once; the ten biggest clones make up less than 10%. This TCR came from a female donor with multiple sclerosis, enrolled in a pregnancy study. V is TRBV18 and J is TRBJ2-1; tentative D call: TRBD2 (5 bases). The source material was CD8+ T cells from peripheral blood mononuclear cells, sampled in the second trimester of pregnancy. CDR3 region: CGTSKDFSSYNEQFF. Written as DNA, the CDR3 is TGTGGAACTAGTAAGGACTTTAGCTCCTACAATGAGCAGTTCTTC.